Detailed here is one T cell receptor beta chain. RNA in amounts of roughly 0.45 to 1 ug was reverse transcribed with random hexamers. Coverage of TCR beta CDR3 amplification by immunoSEQ multiplex PCR extended to 54 Vbeta and 13 Jbeta. TCRdb re-called the immunoSEQ multiplex PCR reads with MiXCR, one entry per CDR3 protein. Of roughly 60,000 distinct CDR3 sequences in the sample, approximately 94% are singletons; the top ten hold 0.2%. Germline assignment: CDR1 SNHLY and CDR2 FYNNEI. Trimming stripped 0 bases from V and 4 bases from J, with 14 bases between. CDR3 length: 16 residues. This specimen belongs to a study of CD8 T cells in Susac syndrome.

Material: CD8+ T cells from PBMCs. The receptor comes from a human donor in good health. The J gene is TRBJ2-3, the V gene TRBV2; D may be TRBD1 or TRBD2 (5 bases each). The DNA of the CDR3 is TGTGCCAGCAGTGAAGCGCCAGGGAGCTACCCAGATACGCAGTATTTT. Translated, it gives CASSEAPGSYPDTQYF.